The 29 T cell receptor beta chains given below trace back to one sample, sequenced in a study of blood T cell repertoires in COVID-19. TCRdb's copy holds only in-frame clones and misses some; the assay was immunoSEQ multiplex PCR. This table has approximately 320,000 clones, 75% to 85% appearing once. Material for sequencing was peripheral blood. These receptors all come from a human donor in a cohort sampled during active COVID-19.

CDR3 sequence: CASSQDDRTGYYGYTF. DNA of the CDR3: TGCGCCAGCAGCCAAGATGACAGGACAGGGTACTATGGCTACACCTTC. The rearrangement joins TRBV4-1 to TRBJ1-2, with 8 bases that match TRBD1. This CDR3 comprises 16 residues. The V and J ends lost 0 bases and 3 bases, in that order; junction bases with no gene match: 6. Germline loops: CDR1 MGHRA, CDR2 YSYEKL.

On this clone itself: This may arise from a read error, as a much more abundant clone is one base away. The chain carries TRBV5-4 and TRBJ1-3; 8 bases are a match to TRBD1. CDR1 is SGHNT and CDR2 is YYREEE in the germline V gene (reference sequence). The CDR3 consists of 15 residues. V was pared by 2 bases and J by 0 bases, with 1 base of the junction left unmatched. CDR3 bases: TGTGCCAGCAGCTTCGGACAGGGCTCTGGAAACACCATATATTTT. Translating gives CASSFGQGSGNTIYF.

This chain joins TRBV7-9 and TRBJ2-7, with a tentative D call TRBD1 (6 bases). V gave up 4 bases and J gave up 3 bases, with 10 bases separating them. Germline CDR1 is SEHNR and CDR2 is FQNEAQ (reference sequence). The CDR3 spans 13 residues. The CDR3 DNA is TGTGCCAGCAGCTCAGGGGTGCTCTACGAGCAGTACTTC. It encodes CASSSGVLYEQYF.

The chain recombines TRBV29-1 with TRBJ2-1; 8 positions agree with TRBD1. This CDR3 has 13 amino acids. V shed 1 base, J shed 8 bases, and the junction held 4 bases outside the gene matches. Germline CDR1 SQVTM, CDR2 ANQGSEA. CDR3 amino acids: CSVEVRQGYEQFF. The CDR3, as DNA: TGCAGCGTTGAAGTTCGACAGGGGTATGAGCAGTTCTTC.

This clone was seen just once. This CDR3 reads CASSVVVVVTGELFF. The CDR3 DNA reads as TGTGCCAGCAGTGTGGTGGTAGTGGTCACCGGGGAGCTGTTTTTT. The chain has TRBV2 and TRBJ2-2; D is ambiguous. V lost 4 bases and J 4 bases, leaving 13 bases between the germline ends. The CDR3 has 15 amino acids. Germline V gene data show CDR1 as SNHLY and CDR2 as FYNNEI.

The chain combines TRBV4-1 with TRBJ1-1, with 8 bases identical to TRBD1. The CDR3 runs to 15 residues. Germline-derived CDR1 and CDR2 are MGHRA and YSYEKL. The trim removed 2 bases at V and 11 bases at J, leaving 13 bases unmatched. The CDR3 here is CASSQRGQDDLGAFF. The CDR3 nucleotides read TGCGCCAGCAGCCAAAGGGGACAGGACGATTTGGGGGCTTTCTTT.

The chain combines TRBV2 with TRBJ2-2; 14 bases match TRBD2. The CDR3 has 16 amino acids. V lost 8 bases to trimming and J lost 7 bases; unmatched junction nucleotides: 9. The germline V gene encodes CDR1 SNHLY and CDR2 FYNNEI. CDR3 DNA: TGTGCCAGCTCCTTGACTAGCGGGGGGGCAATCGGGGAGCTGTTTTTT. This gives the protein CASSLTSGGAIGELFF.

V usage is TRBV13 and J usage is TRBJ1-1; D remains unclear. This CDR3 region has 11 residues. Trimming took off 5 bases at V and 8 bases at J, with 9 bases between the two ends. Germline V gene data show CDR1 as PRHDT and CDR2 as FYEKMQ (reference sequence). The CDR3, as DNA: TGTGCCAGCAGCGCGGCCCCCGAAGCTTTCTTT. This encodes CASSAAPEAFF.

This chain links TRBV4-2 with TRBJ1-1, with D possibly being TRBD1 (5 bases). The CDR3 consists of 14 residues. CDR1 and CDR2 (germline): LGHNA, YNFKEQ. V lost 1 base, J lost 3 bases, and 9 bases lay in between. The CDR3 DNA reads TGTGCCAGCAGCCAAGCCAGGGTAGACACTGAAGCTTTCTTT. This gives the protein CASSQARVDTEAFF.

The chain is built from TRBV6-1 and TRBJ2-3, with TRBD1 as a possible D gene (6 bases). The germline CDR1 and CDR2 sequences are MNHNS and SASEGT. The CDR3 has 17 amino acids. The germline V and J ends were trimmed by 2 bases and 1 base, with 16 bases remaining between them. In DNA, the CDR3 is TGTGCCAGCAGTGAAACCAGGTGGGCAGGGGGCACAGATACGCAGTATTTT. Translating it yields CASSETRWAGGTDTQYF.

The chain employs TRBV19 and TRBJ2-1, with TRBD2 matching 13 bases. V was pared by 4 bases and J by 8 bases, with 5 bases of the junction left unmatched. The CDR3 totals 15 residues. The germline V gene encodes CDR1 LNHDA and CDR2 SQIVND (reference sequence). CDR3: CASSKTSGGGDEQFF. The CDR3 DNA reads TGTGCCAGTAGTAAAACTAGCGGGGGGGGCGATGAGCAGTTCTTC.

This chain connects TRBV30 to TRBJ1-6; 8 nucleotides match TRBD1. The ends lost 7 bases at V and 5 bases at J; junction bases unmatched: 7. The CDR3 sequence is 14 residues long. The germline V gene has CDR1 GTSNPN and CDR2 SVGIG (reference sequence). The DNA of the CDR3 is TGTGCCTCCGGACAGGGAACCGATAATTCACCCCTCCACTTT. Translation: CASGQGTDNSPLHF. Full variable domain (remainder filled in from reference TRBV30 and TRBJ1-6): SQTIHQWPATLVQPVGSPLSLECTVEGTSNPNLYWYRQAAGRGLQLLFYSVGIGQISSEVPQNLSASRPQDRQFILSSKKLLLSDSGFYLCASGQGTDNSPLHFGNGTRLTVT.

This chain connects TRBV7-9 to TRBJ2-5, with 12 nucleotides matching TRBD2. Germline values: CDR1 SEHNR, CDR2 FQNEAQ (reference sequence). The V segment lost 2 bases and the J segment 6 bases; nucleotides outside the gene matches: 13. The CDR3 is made up of 18 amino acids. For the CDR3, the DNA is TGTGCCAGCAGCTTACCGTCTAGCGGGGGGGCTATTGTAAAGACCCAGTACTTC. Translating gives CASSLPSSGGAIVKTQYF. Drawing the rest from reference TRBV7-9 and TRBJ2-5, the complete variable domain is DTGVSQNPRHKITKRGQNVTFRCDPISEHNRLYWYRQTLGQGPEFLTYFQNEAQLEKSRLLSDRFSAERPKGSFSTLEIQRTEQGDSAMYLCASSLPSSGGAIVKTQYFGPGTRLLVL.

The genes are TRBV2 and TRBJ1-1; perhaps TRBD1 as D (5 bases). The CDR3 totals 15 residues. Germline values: CDR1 SNHLY, CDR2 FYNNEI. Between the trimmed V and J ends, which lost 1 base and 2 bases, there was a span of 11 bases. CDR3 loop: CASSEGGLSNTEAFF. In DNA form, the CDR3 reads TGTGCCAGCAGTGAAGGGGGACTTTCTAACACTGAAGCTTTCTTT.

This chain uses TRBV20-1 with TRBJ2-1, with D maybe TRBD2 (5 bases). V was pared by 3 bases and J by 6 bases, with 15 bases between. The germline CDR1 and CDR2 sequences are DFQATT and SNEGSKA (reference sequence). This CDR3 has 14 residues. This CDR3 reads CSASSPSTGNEQFF. For the CDR3, the DNA is TGCAGTGCTAGTAGCCCTAGCACCGGCAATGAGCAGTTCTTC.

This clone was found a few times. The V call is TRBV5-1, the J call TRBJ1-2; D unresolved. The V end was cut by 4 bases, the J end by 6 bases, with 16 bases between. This CDR3 is 14 amino acids long. Germline CDR1 reads SGHRS; CDR2 reads YFSETQ. The CDR3 loop is CASSSGESSDGYTF. DNA of the CDR3: TGCGCCAGCAGCAGCGGGGAGAGTAGTGATGGCTACACCTTC.

The chain joins TRBV10-2 to TRBJ2-7, with a tentative D call TRBD2 (6 bases). CDR3 size: 13 residues. The V gene lost 8 bases and the J gene lost 5 bases, with 16 bases spanning the gap. CDR1 WSHSY and CDR2 SAAADI come from the germline V gene. The CDR3 spells CASGTGGKNEQYF. Written as DNA, the CDR3 is TGCGCCAGCGGGACCGGGGGTAAAAACGAGCAGTACTTC.

The V gene is TRBV10-2, the J gene TRBJ1-2; 7 nucleotides agree with TRBD1. Trimming cost V 5 bases and J 3 bases; bases outside gene matches: 6. The CDR3 runs 14 residues. The germline gives CDR1 WSHSY, CDR2 SAAADI. The CDR3 loop is CASSTTGDYYGYTF. CDR3 bases: TGCGCCAGCAGTACTACAGGGGATTACTATGGCTACACCTTC.

V usage is TRBV27 and J usage is TRBJ1-2; D is ambiguous. The CDR3 covers 14 residues. Germline assignment: CDR1 MNHEY and CDR2 SMNVEV (reference sequence). V lost 5 bases and J lost 0, with 10 bases in between. The CDR3 loop reads CASSLGLSNYGYTF. The CDR3 DNA reads as TGTGCCAGCAGTCTGGGCCTTTCTAACTATGGCTACACCTTC.

The chain links TRBV7-6 to TRBJ2-3; 8 bases map to TRBD2. Germline values: CDR1 SGHVS, CDR2 FNYEAQ. The J segment lost 0 bases and the V segment lost 2 bases, leaving 7 bases of the junction unmatched. The CDR3 has 17 residues. This CDR3 is CASSLLMSSGSTDTQYF. The CDR3 region has the DNA TGTGCCAGCAGCTTACTCATGTCTAGCGGGAGCACAGATACGCAGTATTTT.

Points on this clone: Other DNA sequences in this sample translate to the same CDR3. The chain is built from TRBV9 and TRBJ2-1; D may be TRBD1 (6 bases). Between the trimmed V and J ends, which lost 0 bases and 4 bases, there was a span of 11 bases. This CDR3 has 15 residues. Germline lookup yields CDR1 SGDLS and CDR2 YYNGEE. The CDR3 bases are TGTGCCAGCAGCGTAGACGGCAGGGGTTACAATGAGCAGTTCTTC. As protein: CASSVDGRGYNEQFF. The entire variable domain, with the rest obtained from reference TRBV9 and TRBJ2-1, is as follows: DSGVTQTPKHLITATGQRVTLRCSPRSGDLSVYWYQQSLDQGLQFLIQYYNGEERAKGNILERFSAQQFPDLHSELNLSSLELGDSALYFCASSVDGRGYNEQFFGPGTRLTVL.

The chain joins TRBV12-3 or TRBV12-4 to TRBJ1-1; D gene unclear. The V end lost 3 bases, the J end lost 7 bases, and 6 bases lay between the germline ends. CDR3 size: 11 residues. The DNA for the CDR3 is TGTGCCAGCAGTTTCGGTGGTGAAGCTTTCTTT. Translation gives CASSFGGEAFF.

The chain links TRBV5-5 to TRBJ2-2; D is perhaps TRBD2 (6 bases). CDR3 size: 15 residues. Germline CDR1 reads SGHKS; CDR2 reads YYEKEE (reference sequence). V gave up 4 bases and J gave up 3 bases, with 13 bases separating them. For the CDR3, the DNA is TGTGCCAGCAGCCCCCAGGGACTTTACACCGGGGAGCTGTTTTTT. Translated, it gives CASSPQGLYTGELFF.

The V and J genes are TRBV19 and TRBJ1-4; D may be TRBD1 (6 bases). From germline, CDR1 is LNHDA and CDR2 SQIVND (reference sequence). Trimming took 3 bases from V and 6 from J, leaving 14 bases between them. The CDR3 length is 15 residues. The CDR3 region has the DNA TGTGCCAGTAGTATTTTATCAGGGGCGCATGAAAAACTGTTTTTT. Its translation is CASSILSGAHEKLFF. Variable domain in full (rest from reference TRBV19 and TRBJ1-4): DGGITQSPKYLFRKEGQNVTLSCEQNLNHDAMYWYRQDPGQGLRLIYYSQIVNDFQKGDIAEGYSVSREKKESFPLTVTSAQKNPTAFYLCASSILSGAHEKLFFGSGTQLSVL.

As to this clone: An end of the junction does not agree with germline; a read error may underlie this. This chain links TRBV12-3 or TRBV12-4 with TRBJ2-7, with D perhaps matching TRBD2 (5 bases). The CDR3 covers 12 residues. The CDR3 nucleotides read TGTGCGAGCAAAATCGGGAATTACGAGCAGTACTTC. This encodes CASKIGNYEQYF.

The V call is TRBV10-3, the J call TRBJ1-1; 8 bases align to TRBD1. The CDR3 is made up of 12 amino acids. Germline loops: CDR1 ENHRY, CDR2 SYGVKD. The J segment lost 11 bases and the V segment lost 2 bases, leaving 4 bases of the junction unmatched. In nucleotides, the CDR3 is TGTGCCATCAGTGAGCGGGACAGGATGGCTTTCTTT. Protein: CAISERDRMAFF.

V gene TRBV5-1 combines with J gene TRBJ1-5; no firm D call. The CDR3 loop spans 14 amino acids. V dropped 0 bases and J dropped 4 bases, with 8 bases sitting between them. Germline lookup yields CDR1 SGHRS and CDR2 YFSETQ. CDR3 bases: TGCGCCAGCAGCTTGGGCACTCAAAATCAGCCCCAGCATTTT. Its protein is CASSLGTQNQPQHF.

Details on this clone: This CDR3 is also generated by other DNA sequences in the sample. The chain joins TRBV9 to TRBJ2-2, with D maybe TRBD1 (5 bases). V was clipped by 3 bases and J by 7 bases, with 10 bases between them. Germline V gene lookup returns CDR1 SGDLS and CDR2 YYNGEE. CDR3 size: 13 residues. CDR3 region: CASSAQGNGELFF. The CDR3 coding sequence is TGTGCCAGCAGCGCGCAGGGTAACGGGGAGCTGTTTTTT. Supplemented by reference TRBV9 and TRBJ2-2, the full variable domain reads DSGVTQTPKHLITATGQRVTLRCSPRSGDLSVYWYQQSLDQGLQFLIQYYNGEERAKGNILERFSAQQFPDLHSELNLSSLELGDSALYFCASSAQGNGELFFGEGSRLTVL.

V usage is TRBV6-5 and J usage is TRBJ1-3; D perhaps matches TRBD1 (6 bases). Deletions cut 5 bases from V and 0 bases from J, with 11 bases between. Germline values: CDR1 MNHEY, CDR2 SVGAGI. This CDR3 contains 15 residues. CDR3 amino acids: CASSRGQLSGNTIYF. The CDR3 coding sequence is TGTGCCAGCAGTCGTGGACAGCTCTCTGGAAACACCATATATTTT.